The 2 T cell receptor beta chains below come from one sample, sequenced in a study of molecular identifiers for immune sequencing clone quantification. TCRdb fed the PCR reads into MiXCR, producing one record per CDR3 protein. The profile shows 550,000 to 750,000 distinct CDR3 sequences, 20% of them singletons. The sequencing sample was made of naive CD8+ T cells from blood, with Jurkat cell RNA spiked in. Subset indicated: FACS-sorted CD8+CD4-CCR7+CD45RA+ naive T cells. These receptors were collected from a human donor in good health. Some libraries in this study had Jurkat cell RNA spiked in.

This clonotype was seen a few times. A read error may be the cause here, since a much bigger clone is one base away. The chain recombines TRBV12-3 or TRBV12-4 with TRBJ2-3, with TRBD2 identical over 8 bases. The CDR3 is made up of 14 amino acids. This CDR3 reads CASSPGGGRHTRYF. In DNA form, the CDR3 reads TGTGCCAGCAGCCCCGGGGGGGGCAGACATACGCGGTATTTT.

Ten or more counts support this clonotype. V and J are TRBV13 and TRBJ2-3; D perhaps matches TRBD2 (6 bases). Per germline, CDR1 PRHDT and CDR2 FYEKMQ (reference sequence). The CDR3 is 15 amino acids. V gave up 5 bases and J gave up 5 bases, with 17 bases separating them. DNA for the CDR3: TGTGCCAGCAGCCCGGAGGGGCGGCAGCGAGATACGCAGTATTTT. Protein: CASSPEGRQRDTQYF.